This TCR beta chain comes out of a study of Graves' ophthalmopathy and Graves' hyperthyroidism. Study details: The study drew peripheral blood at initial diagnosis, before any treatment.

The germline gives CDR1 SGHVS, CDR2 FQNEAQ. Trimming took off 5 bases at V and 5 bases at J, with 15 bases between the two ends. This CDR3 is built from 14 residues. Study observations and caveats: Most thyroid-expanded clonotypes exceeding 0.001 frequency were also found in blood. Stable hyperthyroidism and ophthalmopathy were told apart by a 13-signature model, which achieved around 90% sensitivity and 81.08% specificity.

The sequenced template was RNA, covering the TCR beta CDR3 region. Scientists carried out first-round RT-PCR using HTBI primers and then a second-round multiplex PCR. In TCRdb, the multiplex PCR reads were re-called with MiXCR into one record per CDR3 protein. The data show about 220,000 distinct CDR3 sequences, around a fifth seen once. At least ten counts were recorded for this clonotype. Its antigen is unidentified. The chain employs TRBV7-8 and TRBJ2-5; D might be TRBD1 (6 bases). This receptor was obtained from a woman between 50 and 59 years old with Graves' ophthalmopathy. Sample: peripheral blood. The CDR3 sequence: CASSPLDQGETQYF. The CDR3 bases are TGTGCCAGCAGCCCATTGGACCAGGGGGAGACCCAGTACTTC. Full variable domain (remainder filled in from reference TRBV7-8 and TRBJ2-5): GAGVSQSPRYKVAKRGQDVALRCDPISGHVSLFWYQQALGQGPEFLTYFQNEAQLDKSGLPSDRFFAERPEGSVSTLKIQRTQQEDSAVYLCASSPLDQGETQYFGPGTRLLVL.